This note documents a single TCR beta chain sequence. Its antigen is as yet unknown. Treatment described: approximately nine-day PBMC culture with coronavirus spike peptide pools or control peptides (ViraFEST assay). ViraFEST expanded antigen-specific T cells with peptide pools, then sequenced TCRs. This sample is drawn from a study of vaccination and CD4 T cells after COVID-19. Whole-study context: Blood was drawn a median around 70 days post second dose, range 14 to 241. Each control was exposed to a CEFX pool, an HIV-1 Nef pool, or no peptide at all. Study-level results: Median SARS-CoV-2-reactive clonotypes rose from around 19 to 38, not significantly.

V was shortened by 0 bases and J by 4 bases, with 7 bases between the two germline ends. CDR1 is LNHNV, CDR2 YYDKDF, per germline (reference sequence). The CDR3 runs 13 residues. Oncomine TCR Beta short-read sequencing was applied to DNA from cultured CD4+ T cells. Each CDR3 protein is one row after TCRdb ran MiXCR on the PCR reads. The table includes 15,000 to 20,000 distinct CDR3 sequences, 44% detected once. Sequenced material: CD4+ T cells from blood, cultured in vitro, taken before SARS-CoV-2 vaccination. This TCR came from a human donor who had recovered from COVID-19. The rearrangement links TRBV15 to TRBJ2-7; D is unresolved. The DNA for the CDR3 is TGTGCCACCAGCAGAGATAAGAGGTACGAGCAGTACTTC. It specifies CATSRDKRYEQYF.